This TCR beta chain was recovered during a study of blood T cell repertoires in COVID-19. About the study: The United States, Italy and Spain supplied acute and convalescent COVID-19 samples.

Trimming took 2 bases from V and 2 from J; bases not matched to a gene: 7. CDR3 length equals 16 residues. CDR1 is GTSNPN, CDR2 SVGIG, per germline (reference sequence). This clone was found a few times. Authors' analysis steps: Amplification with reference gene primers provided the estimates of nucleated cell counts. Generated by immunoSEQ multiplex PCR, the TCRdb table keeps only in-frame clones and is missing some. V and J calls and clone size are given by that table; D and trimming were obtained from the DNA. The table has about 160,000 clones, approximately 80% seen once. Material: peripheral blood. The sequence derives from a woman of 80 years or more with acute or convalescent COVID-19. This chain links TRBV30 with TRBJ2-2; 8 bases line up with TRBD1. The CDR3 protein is CAWSPLGQANTGELFF. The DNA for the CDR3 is TGTGCCTGGAGTCCGTTGGGACAGGCCAACACCGGGGAGCTGTTTTTT.